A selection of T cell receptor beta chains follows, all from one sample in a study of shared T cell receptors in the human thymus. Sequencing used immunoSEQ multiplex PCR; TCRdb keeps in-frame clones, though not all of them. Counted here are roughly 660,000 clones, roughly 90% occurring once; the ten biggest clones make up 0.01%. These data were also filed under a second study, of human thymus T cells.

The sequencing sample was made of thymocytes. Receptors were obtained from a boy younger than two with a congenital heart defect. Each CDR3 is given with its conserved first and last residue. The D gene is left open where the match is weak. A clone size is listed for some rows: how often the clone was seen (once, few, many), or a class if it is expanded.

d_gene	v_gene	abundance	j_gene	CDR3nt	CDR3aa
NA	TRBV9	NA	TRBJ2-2	TGTGCCAGCAGCGTAGCTACCGGGGAGCTGTTTTTT	CASSVATGELFF
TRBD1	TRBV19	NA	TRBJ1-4	TGTGCCAGTAGCCGGACCGGGACAGGGAAGGAAAAACTGTTTTTT	CASSRTGTGKEKLFF
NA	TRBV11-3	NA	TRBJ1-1	TGTGCCAGCAGCCTAAACGTCCGGGGGACTGAAGCTTTCTTT	CASSLNVRGTEAFF
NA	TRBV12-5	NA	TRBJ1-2	TGTGCTAGTGGTGGGGGGGACGGCTACACCTTC	CASGGGDGYTF
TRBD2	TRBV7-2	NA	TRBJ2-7	TGTGCCAGCAGCCTCACCCTAGCGGGATCGGGCGAGCAGTACTTC	CASSLTLAGSGEQYF
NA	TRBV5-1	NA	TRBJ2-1	TGCGCCAGCAGCTTGGGGAGGACCAATGAGCAGTTCTTC	CASSLGRTNEQFF
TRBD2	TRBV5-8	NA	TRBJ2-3	TGTGCCAGCAGCTTTGCAGCGGGAGCAGATACGCAGTATTTT	CASSFAAGADTQYF
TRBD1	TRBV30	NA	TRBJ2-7	TGTGCCTGGAGGGGACAGGGGGAAAACTACGAGCAGTACTTC	CAWRGQGENYEQYF
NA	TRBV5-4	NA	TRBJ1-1	TGTGCCAGCAGCTCTGGACAGTGGTTGAACACTGAAGCTTTCTTT	CASSSGQWLNTEAFF
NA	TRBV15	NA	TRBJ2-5	TGTGCCACCAGCAGAGGGACTCAGCAGCAAGAGACCCAGTACTTC	CATSRGTQQQETQYF
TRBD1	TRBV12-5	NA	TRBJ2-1	TGTGCTAGTGGTTTGGTAGGACAGGGCGCAGGCAATGAGCAGTTCTTC	CASGLVGQGAGNEQFF
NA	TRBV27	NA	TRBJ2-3	TGTGCCAGCAGTTTAACCCACAGGGGGGGTTCGACAGATACGCAGTATTTT	CASSLTHRGGSTDTQYF
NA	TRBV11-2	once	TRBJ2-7	TGTGCCAGCAGCCCCCAGGCTGCAGAGCCTTACGAGCAGTACTTC	CASSPQAAEPYEQYF
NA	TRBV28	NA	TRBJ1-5	TGTGCCAGCAGTCCCTATCGGTGGGGCCGCGATCAGCCCCAGCATTTT	CASSPYRWGRDQPQHF
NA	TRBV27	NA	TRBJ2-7	TGTGCCAGCAGTCCTAGCTCTGCCCCCGAGGGCTCCTACGAGCAGTACTTC	CASSPSSAPEGSYEQYF
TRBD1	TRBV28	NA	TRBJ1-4	TGTGCCAGCAGTTTAAACGGACAGGGGTCTGAAAAACTGTTTTTT	CASSLNGQGSEKLFF
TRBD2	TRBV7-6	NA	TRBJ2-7	TGTGCCAGCAGCTTGCGACTAGCGGGAGAACCCCGAACGGGGGAGCAGTACTTC	CASSLRLAGEPRTGEQYF
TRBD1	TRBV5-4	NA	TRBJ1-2	TGTGCCAGCAGCTTGGGTACAGGGGCCTATGGCTACACCTTC	CASSLGTGAYGYTF
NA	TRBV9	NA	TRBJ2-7	TGTGCCATCCGGGCTAGGGGATACTCCTACGAGCAGTACTTC	CAIRARGYSYEQYF
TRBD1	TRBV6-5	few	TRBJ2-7	TGTGCCACCAGACAGGGTGTGGAGCAGTACTTC	CATRQGVEQYF